This T cell receptor (beta chain) appears in the sequencing data of a study of CD8 T cells in Susac syndrome. CDR1 is MDHEN and CDR2 is SYDVKM in the germline V gene. This CDR3 region has 14 residues. V gave up 4 bases and J gave up 0 bases, with 7 bases separating them. Negative isolation yielded the CD8+ and CD4+ T cells, while FACS enriched the TEMRA cells. Random hexamers primed reverse transcription of 0.5 to 1 ug RNA. Multiplex PCR with immunoSEQ amplified the TCR beta CDR3 across 54 Vbeta and 13 Jbeta. MiXCR, applied by TCRdb to the immunoSEQ multiplex PCR reads, yields one record per CDR3 protein. Of 70,000 or so distinct CDR3 sequences in the sample, about 95% were seen once.

This TCR came from a human donor in good health. The chain joins TRBV28 to TRBJ1-3, with D unclear. The specimen sequenced was CD8+ T cells from PBMCs. CDR3 in amino acids: CASSYTDSGNTIYF. In nucleotides, the CDR3 is TGTGCCAGCAGTTACACAGACTCTGGAAACACCATATATTTT.